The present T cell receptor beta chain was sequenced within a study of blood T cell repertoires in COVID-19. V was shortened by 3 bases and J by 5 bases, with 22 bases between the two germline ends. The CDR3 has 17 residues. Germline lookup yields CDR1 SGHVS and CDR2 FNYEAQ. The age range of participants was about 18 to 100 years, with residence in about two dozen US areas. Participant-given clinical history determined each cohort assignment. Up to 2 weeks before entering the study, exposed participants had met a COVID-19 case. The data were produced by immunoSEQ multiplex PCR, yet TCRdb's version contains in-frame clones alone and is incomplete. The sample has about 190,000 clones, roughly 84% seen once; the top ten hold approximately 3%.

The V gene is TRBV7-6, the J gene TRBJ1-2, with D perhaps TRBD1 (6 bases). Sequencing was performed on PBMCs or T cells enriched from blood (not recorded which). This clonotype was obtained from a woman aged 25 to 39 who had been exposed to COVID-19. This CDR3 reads CASSFKSQGPMTYGYTF. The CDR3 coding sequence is TGTGCCAGCAGCTTTAAATCTCAGGGGCCCATGACGTATGGCTACACCTTC.